The 30 T cell receptor beta chains presented below share a single source sample, sequenced in a study of blood T cell repertoires in COVID-19. TCRdb keeps only in-frame clones here, not all; method: immunoSEQ multiplex PCR. Of about 400,000 clones in the sample, around nine tenths were seen once. Input material: PBMCs or T cells enriched from blood (not recorded which). The receptors stem from a woman aged 25 to 39 with acute COVID-19.

The V and J genes are TRBV4-2 and TRBJ2-6; 7 bases agree with TRBD2. V gave up 1 base and J gave up 4 bases; unmatched junction bases: 4. Looked up from germline, CDR1 is LGHNA and CDR2 is YNFKEQ. This CDR3 spans 16 amino acids. The CDR3 DNA reads TGTGCCAGCAGCCAAGTCCGGGGGGACGGGGCCAACGTCCTGACTTTC. This gives the protein CASSQVRGDGANVLTF.

This chain connects TRBV7-2 to TRBJ1-5; TRBD1 agrees at 8 bases. The germline gives CDR1 SGHTA, CDR2 FQGNSA. V lost 4 bases to trimming and J lost 1 base; unmatched junction nucleotides: 9. The CDR3 runs to 17 residues. The CDR3 region has the DNA TGTGCCAGCAGCTCCCGAGGGACAGGAGGAAGCAATCAGCCCCAGCATTTT. This codes for CASSSRGTGGSNQPQHF.

In its sample, this clone was seen once. The V and J genes are TRBV7-2 and TRBJ2-1; TRBD2 might be the D (6 bases). This CDR3 has 13 amino acids. V gave up 5 bases and J gave up 4 bases, with 9 bases separating them. Looked up from germline, CDR1 is SGHTA and CDR2 is FQGNSA. CDR3 region: CASSQGLYNEQFF. The CDR3 DNA reads TGTGCCAGCAGCCAGGGACTGTACAATGAGCAGTTCTTC.

This chain connects TRBV5-1 to TRBJ2-7; D possibly corresponds to TRBD2 (6 bases). The CDR3 contains 15 residues. The V end lost 4 bases, the J end lost 0 bases, and 14 bases lay between the germline ends. CDR1 and CDR2 (germline): SGHRS, YFSETQ. CDR3 nucleotide sequence: TGCGCCAGCAGCCCGCCGGGGGAGAGCTCCTACGAGCAGTACTTC. This codes for CASSPPGESSYEQYF.

V gene TRBV19 combines with J gene TRBJ1-2; D is perhaps TRBD1 (5 bases). CDR3 length: 15 amino acids. In germline, CDR1 is LNHDA, CDR2 SQIVND (reference sequence). V was trimmed by 3 bases and J by 0 bases, leaving 11 bases between them. CDR3 amino acids: CASSIGGSTNYGYTF. CDR3 coding DNA: TGTGCCAGTAGTATCGGGGGGTCCACTAACTATGGCTACACCTTC.

The chain uses TRBV24-1 and TRBJ1-5, with D perhaps matching TRBD1 (5 bases). The CDR3 runs 14 residues. Germline CDR1 KGHDR, CDR2 SFDVKD. Trimming removed 6 bases at V and 2 bases at J, with 10 bases between. This CDR3 is CATSQGAGNQPQHF. For the CDR3, the DNA is TGTGCCACCAGTCAAGGGGCCGGCAATCAGCCCCAGCATTTT.

The V gene is TRBV7-9, the J gene TRBJ1-5; a possible D gene is TRBD1 (5 bases). Per the germline V gene, CDR1 is SEHNR and CDR2 is FQNEAQ (reference sequence). The CDR3 runs to 15 residues. Trimming took 0 bases from V and 5 from J, leaving 11 bases between them. Here the CDR3 DNA reads TGTGCCAGCAGCTTAGCAGGGAGGGGTGATCAGCCCCAGCATTTT. This translates into CASSLAGRGDQPQHF. Complete variable domain (other parts from reference TRBV7-9 and TRBJ1-5): DTGVSQNPRHKITKRGQNVTFRCDPISEHNRLYWYRQTLGQGPEFLTYFQNEAQLEKSRLLSDRFSAERPKGSFSTLEIQRTEQGDSAMYLCASSLAGRGDQPQHFGDGTRLSIL.

CDR3 protein: CASRGQRRNTEAFF. Here the CDR3 DNA reads TGTGCCAGCAGGGGACAGAGAAGGAACACTGAAGCTTTCTTT. The V gene is TRBV2, the J gene TRBJ1-1, with 7 positions matching TRBD1. The CDR3 covers 14 residues. V was clipped by 6 bases and J by 1 base; unmatched bases: 5. The germline CDR1 and CDR2 sequences are SNHLY and FYNNEI.

The chain couples TRBV6-5 to TRBJ1-2, with D maybe TRBD1 (5 bases). The CDR3 contains 14 residues. Germline CDR1 reads MNHEY; CDR2 reads SVGAGI. V dropped 7 bases and J dropped 8 bases, with 20 bases sitting between them. The CDR3 here is CASTDGQGISGYTF. The CDR3 DNA reads as TGTGCCAGCACCGATGGGCAGGGCATATCGGGCTACACCTTC.

This chain joins TRBV15 and TRBJ2-7; 9 bases are shared with TRBD1. The CDR3 extends over 15 amino acids. The junction had 3 bases not matched to a gene; V was cut back by 0 bases and J by 3 bases. The V gene's germline CDR1 is LNHNV and CDR2 YYDKDF (reference sequence). The CDR3 reads CATSREPGQGYEQYF. The CDR3 DNA is TGTGCCACCAGCAGAGAGCCGGGACAGGGCTACGAGCAGTACTTC.

V and J are TRBV19 and TRBJ1-1; 7 nucleotides match TRBD1. CDR3 size: 16 residues. V gave up 2 bases and J gave up 0 bases; unmatched junction bases: 6. CDR1 is LNHDA and CDR2 is SQIVND in the germline V gene (reference sequence). In DNA, the CDR3 is TGTGCCAGTAGTATATGGACAGGCACCATGAACACTGAAGCTTTCTTT. Translation gives CASSIWTGTMNTEAFF.

This chain connects TRBV19 to TRBJ1-6; 7 nucleotides line up with TRBD1. The V segment lost 5 bases and the J segment 7 bases; nucleotides outside the gene matches: 8. CDR1 and CDR2 from the germline V gene are LNHDA and SQIVND (reference sequence). This CDR3 has 15 residues. In DNA form, the CDR3 reads TGTGCCAGTAGTGAGACAGGGTCAAAAAATTCACCCCTCCACTTT. Its protein product is CASSETGSKNSPLHF.

This chain joins TRBV7-9 and TRBJ2-5; the match to TRBD2 covers 7 bases. There are 13 residues in the CDR3. CDR1 SEHNR and CDR2 FQNEAQ come from the germline V gene (reference sequence). Losses at the gene ends were 8 bases for V and 5 bases for J; bases not matched to a gene: 8. CDR3 in amino acids: CASGSFSGETQYF. The CDR3 DNA reads TGTGCCAGCGGTTCCTTTAGCGGGGAGACCCAGTACTTC. Using reference TRBV7-9 and TRBJ2-5 for the parts outside the CDR3, the full variable domain is DTGVSQNPRHKITKRGQNVTFRCDPISEHNRLYWYRQTLGQGPEFLTYFQNEAQLEKSRLLSDRFSAERPKGSFSTLEIQRTEQGDSAMYLCASGSFSGETQYFGPGTRLLVL.

This clone was counted between two and nine times. The V gene is TRBV2, the J gene TRBJ1-1, with 7 nucleotides matching TRBD1. The CDR3 is 14 residues long. The germline gives CDR1 SNHLY, CDR2 FYNNEI. The ends lost 4 bases at V and 7 bases at J; junction bases unmatched: 9. The CDR3 loop is CASSGGQPTSEAFF. The CDR3 bases are TGTGCCAGCAGTGGGGGACAGCCTACTAGTGAAGCTTTCTTT.

The chain carries TRBV3-1 (or the pseudogene TRBV3-2) and TRBJ1-6, with D hard to call. CDR3 length: 14 amino acids. Trimming took off 7 bases at V and 6 bases at J, with 13 bases between the two ends. Germline CDR1 is LGHDT and CDR2 is YNNKEL (reference sequence). The CDR3 DNA reads as TGTGCCAGCACCGCGACATTTCCTAATTCACCCCTCCACTTT. As protein: CASTATFPNSPLHF.

This clone was recorded many times. The genes are TRBV7-2 and TRBJ1-4, with TRBD1 identical over 8 bases. This CDR3 is 14 amino acids long. The trim removed 2 bases at V and 7 bases at J, leaving 3 bases unmatched. Looked up from germline, CDR1 is SGHTA and CDR2 is FQGNSA. Here the CDR3 reads CASSLSGQGEKLFF. The CDR3 bases are TGTGCCAGCAGCTTAAGTGGACAGGGTGAAAAACTGTTTTTT. The full variable domain, its missing parts supplied by reference TRBV7-2 and TRBJ1-4, is GAGVSQSPSNKVTEKGKDVELRCDPISGHTALYWYRQSLGQGLEFLIYFQGNSAPDKSGLPSDRFSAERTGGSVSTLTIQRTQQEDSAVYLCASSLSGQGEKLFFGSGTQLSVL.

The chain has TRBV11-2 and TRBJ1-1; possible D gene TRBD1, 6 bases. CDR1 SGHAT and CDR2 FQNNGV come from the germline V gene. Trimming removed 6 bases at V and 4 bases at J, with 21 bases between. This CDR3 is 16 amino acids long. DNA for the CDR3: TGTGCCAGCAGTAAAAACGCGAGGGGGTCCAGCACTGAAGCTTTCTTT. Protein: CASSKNARGSSTEAFF.

The CDR3 nucleotides are TGTGCCAGCAGCGGACGGACAGTTATGAACACTGAAGCTTTCTTT. The encoded protein is CASSGRTVMNTEAFF. The J gene is TRBJ1-1, the V gene TRBV11-3; possibly TRBD1 for D (6 bases). Germline-derived CDR1 and CDR2 are SGHNT and YENEEA. V dropped 5 bases and J dropped 0 bases, with 13 bases sitting between them. The CDR3 is 15 amino acids.

This clone has just a few counts. This rearrangement joins TRBV10-3 to TRBJ2-3; 14 bases map to TRBD2. J was trimmed by 7 bases and V by 6 bases; bases with no gene match: 15. CDR1 ENHRY and CDR2 SYGVKD come from the germline V gene. The CDR3 loop spans 18 amino acids. The CDR3 bases are TGTGCCATCAGCGGGGGAAAGGGACTAGCGGGGGCTGAATATACGCAGTATTTT. This sequence encodes CAISGGKGLAGAEYTQYF.

The chain combines TRBV9 with TRBJ1-6; no clear D. Between the trimmed V and J ends, which lost 0 bases and 11 bases, there was a span of 9 bases. Germline CDR1 SGDLS, CDR2 YYNGEE. CDR3 length: 13 residues. Here the CDR3 reads CASSVGETTPLHF. The CDR3 DNA sequence: TGTGCCAGCAGCGTAGGAGAGACAACACCCCTCCACTTT. Combining the CDR3 with reference TRBV9 and TRBJ1-6 gives the whole variable domain DSGVTQTPKHLITATGQRVTLRCSPRSGDLSVYWYQQSLDQGLQFLIQYYNGEERAKGNILERFSAQQFPDLHSELNLSSLELGDSALYFCASSVGETTPLHFGNGTRLTVT.

The chain uses TRBV4-1 and TRBJ1-1; TRBD1 matches 9 bases. V was pared by 2 bases and J by 3 bases, with 10 bases of the junction left unmatched. From germline, CDR1 is MGHRA and CDR2 YSYEKL. The CDR3 extends over 17 amino acids. The CDR3 loop is CASSQLGQGLSDTEAFF. The CDR3 bases are TGCGCCAGCAGCCAATTGGGACAGGGACTCTCGGACACTGAAGCTTTCTTT.

This rearrangement joins TRBV19 to TRBJ1-3, with a possible D match to TRBD1 (6 bases). Germline V gene data show CDR1 as LNHDA and CDR2 as SQIVND (reference sequence). V dropped 5 bases and J dropped 0 bases, with 14 bases sitting between them. This CDR3 is 16 amino acids long. The CDR3 loop reads CASSRQVQVSGNTIYF. The CDR3 DNA sequence: TGTGCCAGTAGTCGACAGGTCCAGGTCTCTGGAAACACCATATATTTT.

V gene TRBV11-2 combines with J gene TRBJ2-7, with D possibly matching TRBD2 (6 bases). Looked up from germline, CDR1 is SGHAT and CDR2 is FQNNGV. With 2 bases removed from V and 7 bases from J, the gap between germline ends came to 24 bases. The CDR3 has 17 residues. The DNA for the CDR3 is TGTGCCAGCAGCTTACTCGGCAGCGGGTCAGGGAGATGGGAGCAGTACTTC. Translated: CASSLLGSGSGRWEQYF.

This chain uses TRBV9 with TRBJ1-5; D call uncertain. This CDR3 has 15 residues. The germline V and J ends were trimmed by 4 bases and 3 bases, with 14 bases remaining between them. Per germline, CDR1 SGDLS and CDR2 YYNGEE. The CDR3 reads CASSPRDGFNQPQHF. As DNA, the CDR3 is TGTGCCAGCAGCCCCCGGGATGGGTTCAATCAGCCCCAGCATTTT.

This CDR3 is CASSLSGGAGELFF. In DNA form, the CDR3 reads TGTGCCAGCAGTCTTTCAGGGGGAGCCGGGGAGCTGTTTTTT. The gene calls are TRBV6-5 and TRBJ2-2; 7 bases match TRBD1. Germline CDR1 MNHEY, CDR2 SVGAGI. Trimming cost V 5 bases and J 6 bases; bases outside gene matches: 6. The CDR3 totals 14 residues.

This chain joins TRBV7-2 and TRBJ2-5; 8 bases map to TRBD2. Germline V CDR1 and CDR2: SGHTA, FQGNSA. With V trimmed by 2 bases and J by 11 bases, 16 bases remained unmatched. The CDR3 loop spans 16 amino acids. The CDR3 protein is CASSLFAQRGTTKQYF. For the CDR3, the DNA is TGTGCCAGCAGCTTATTTGCCCAGCGGGGGACCACCAAGCAGTACTTC. The variable domain in full, completed from reference TRBV7-2 and TRBJ2-5, reads GAGVSQSPSNKVTEKGKDVELRCDPISGHTALYWYRQSLGQGLEFLIYFQGNSAPDKSGLPSDRFSAERTGGSVSTLTIQRTQQEDSAVYLCASSLFAQRGTTKQYFGPGTRLLVL.

This chain links TRBV2 with TRBJ1-5; D is possibly TRBD1 (6 bases). Deletions cut 5 bases from V and 2 bases from J, with 13 bases between. The CDR3 sequence is 15 residues long. CDR1 is SNHLY, CDR2 FYNNEI, per germline. CDR3 sequence: CASSSTQGRNQPQHF. The CDR3 DNA sequence: TGTGCCAGCAGTTCTACACAGGGACGCAATCAGCCCCAGCATTTT.

As regards this clone: The same CDR3 arises from other DNA sequences in this sample as well. The CDR3 DNA sequence: TGTGCCAGCAGCGTAGCTGGGGCCACAGATACGCAGTATTTT. Its protein is CASSVAGATDTQYF. V usage is TRBV9 and J usage is TRBJ2-3, with TRBD1 as a possible D gene (5 bases). Germline CDR1 SGDLS, CDR2 YYNGEE. Trimming cost V 0 bases and J 2 bases, with 7 bases left between them. The CDR3 is 14 amino acids.

The chain combines TRBV19 with TRBJ1-5; tentatively, D is TRBD1 (5 bases). Trimming removed 1 base from V and 5 bases from J, with 12 bases in between. Looked up from germline, CDR1 is LNHDA and CDR2 is SQIVND (reference sequence). The CDR3 runs to 15 residues. The CDR3 protein is CASSIVGRGDQPQHF. The DNA for the CDR3 is TGTGCCAGTAGTATAGTTGGCCGGGGGGATCAGCCCCAGCATTTT.

The chain carries TRBV23-1 and TRBJ1-4; unclear D gene. TRBV23-1 is classed as an ORF, of uncertain function. This CDR3 has 17 residues. Trimming pared 10 bases from V and 6 bases from J, leaving 27 bases between. CDR3 amino acids: CATTSRQQDCGHEKLFF. In DNA form, the CDR3 reads TGCGCCACAACTAGCCGCCAGCAAGATTGTGGGCATGAAAAACTGTTTTTT.